This T cell receptor beta chain was profiled in a study of immune evolution from preneoplasia to lung adenocarcinoma. Germline V gives CDR1 SGHDN, CDR2 FVKESK. The length of the CDR3 is 16 residues. V was clipped by 0 bases and J by 5 bases; unmatched bases: 5. About this clone: What it binds is not known.

Study-wide points: From normal lung to invasive adenocarcinoma, top clone frequencies appeared to decrease. Later-stage lesions appeared to have more T cells, more diversity, less clonality.

Only in-frame clones appear in the TCRdb table, and some are missing; sequencing was by immunoSEQ multiplex PCR. In the table there are roughly 5,000 clones, approximately 84% of which are singletons. Patient tissue came from resections in Japan or China, 2014–2017. Two lung cancer pathologists independently confirmed each histologic diagnosis. The chain links TRBV14 to TRBJ2-7, with 12 bases identical to TRBD2. This TCR was recovered from a person over 45 with lung adenocarcinoma. Source material: FFPE normal lung tissue adjacent to the tumor. The CDR3 coding sequence is TGTGCCAGCAGCCAAGAACTAGCGGGAGGACGCGACGAGCAGTACTTC. It yields the protein CASSQELAGGRDEQYF.